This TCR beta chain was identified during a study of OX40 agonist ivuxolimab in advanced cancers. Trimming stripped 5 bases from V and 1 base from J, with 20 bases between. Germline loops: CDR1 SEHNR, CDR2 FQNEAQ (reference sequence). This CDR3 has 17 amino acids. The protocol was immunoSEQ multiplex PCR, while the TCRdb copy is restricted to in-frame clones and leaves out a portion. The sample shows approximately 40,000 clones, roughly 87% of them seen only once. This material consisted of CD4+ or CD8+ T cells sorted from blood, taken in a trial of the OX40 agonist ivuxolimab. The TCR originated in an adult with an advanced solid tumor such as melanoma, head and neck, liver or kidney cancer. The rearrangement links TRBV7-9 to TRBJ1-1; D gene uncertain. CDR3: CASSLLWEGQENTEAFF. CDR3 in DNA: TGTGCCAGCAGCCTCCTGTGGGAAGGGCAGGAGAACACTGAAGCTTTCTTT.